The present TCR beta chain was sequenced within a study of blood T cell repertoires in COVID-19. Study in general: Researchers got acute and convalescent COVID-19 samples from the United States, Italy and Spain. Sources were T cells, B-cell-depleted T cells, or PBMCs; the material itself was cDNA or gDNA.

V gave up 0 bases and J gave up 6 bases; unmatched junction bases: 8. Per germline, CDR1 SGDLS and CDR2 YYNGEE. The CDR3 is made up of 17 amino acids. Per the original data handling: How many nucleated cells were present was estimated from reference gene primer amplification. Profiling relied on immunoSEQ multiplex PCR, and the TCRdb table lists in-frame clones only, not all of them. V and J calls and clone size are those listed in that table; D and trimming were worked out from the DNA. The sample lists tens of thousands of clones, over 70% seen once, with 17% in the top ten. This chain connects TRBV9 to TRBJ2-1; TRBD2 matches at 11 bases. The receptor was derived from an older woman with acute or convalescent COVID-19. The sequenced sample consisted of peripheral blood. CDR3 region: CASSVVGAGLAGNEQFF. DNA of the CDR3: TGTGCCAGCAGCGTAGTAGGGGCCGGACTAGCGGGCAATGAGCAGTTCTTC.